This T cell receptor (beta chain) stems from a study of untreated major depressive disorder. Each depressed patient was matched pairwise with a non-depressed control on sex, age, current smoking status and body mass index. All participants were of European descent. Patients had DSM-IV major depressive disorder with a Hamilton Depression score of at least 18. Clones were sequenced by immunoSEQ multiplex PCR, and TCRdb holds only the in-frame ones, with some missing. The data contain 10,000 to 15,000 clones, 90% to 95% of them singletons. The TCR comes from a woman aged 25 to 39 with major depressive disorder. The sample comprised CD4+ T cells from PBMCs.

DNA for the CDR3: TGTGCCAGCAGCCCGTCCCGGGCTCCGAACACTGAAGCTTTCTTT. This encodes CASSPSRAPNTEAFF. This chain joins TRBV4-2 and TRBJ1-1; D not certain. CDR1 is LGHNA, CDR2 YNFKEQ, per germline. CDR3 length: 15 residues. Trimming shortened V by 4 bases and J by 1 base, and 13 bases separated the two germline ends.